The next 4 T cell receptor beta chains were all read from a single sample in a study of T cell repertoires in cytomegalovirus infection. MiXCR, run by TCRdb on the reads, gives a single entry per CDR3 protein. This table holds about 150,000 distinct CDR3 sequences, 23% found once. The sample was PBMCs. These receptors were collected from a human donor in good health (CMV status not recorded). Some clones in this sample may be carry-over from other donors' samples.

The chain couples TRBV5-4 to TRBJ2-3; D is ambiguous. CDR1 is SGHNT, CDR2 YYREEE, per germline (reference sequence). This CDR3 comprises 14 residues. Trimming removed 1 base at V and 3 bases at J, with 9 bases between. The CDR3 DNA reads as TGTGCCAGCAGCTTGTGGTCGGCGACAGATACGCAGTATTTT. It encodes CASSLWSATDTQYF.

This chain connects TRBV11-2 to TRBJ1-2; D ambiguous. The germline CDR1 and CDR2 sequences are SGHAT and FQNNGV. V lost 5 bases to trimming and J lost 8 bases, with 15 bases between them. CDR3 length: 13 amino acids. CDR3 DNA sequence: TGTGCCAGCAGCGGGCGCCGATCGGGCGGCTACACCTTC. As protein: CASSGRRSGGYTF.

The CDR3 DNA sequence: TGTGCCAGCAGGACAGTTCAAGAGACCCAGTACTTC. Protein sequence: CASRTVQETQYF. The chain has TRBV28 and TRBJ2-5; TRBD1 is a possible D gene (5 bases). This CDR3 spans 12 amino acids. Germline CDR1 MDHEN, CDR2 SYDVKM. The V gene lost 6 bases and the J gene lost 2 bases, with 7 bases spanning the gap. Based on the CDR3 plus reference TRBV28 and TRBJ2-5, the full variable domain is DVKVTQSSRYLVKRTGEKVFLECVQDMDHENMFWYRQDPGLGLRLIYFSYDVKMKEKGDIPEGYSVSREKKERFSLILESASTNQTSMYLCASRTVQETQYFGPGTRLLVL.

The chain is built from TRBV30 and TRBJ2-1, with D tentatively TRBD2 (6 bases). The CDR3 consists of 14 residues. Germline lookup yields CDR1 GTSNPN and CDR2 SVGIG (reference sequence). Trimming cost V 2 bases and J 1 base, with 9 bases left between them. CDR3 coding DNA: TGTGCCTGGAGTAGTGGGAGGTCCTACAATGAGCAGTTCTTC. This sequence encodes CAWSSGRSYNEQFF.